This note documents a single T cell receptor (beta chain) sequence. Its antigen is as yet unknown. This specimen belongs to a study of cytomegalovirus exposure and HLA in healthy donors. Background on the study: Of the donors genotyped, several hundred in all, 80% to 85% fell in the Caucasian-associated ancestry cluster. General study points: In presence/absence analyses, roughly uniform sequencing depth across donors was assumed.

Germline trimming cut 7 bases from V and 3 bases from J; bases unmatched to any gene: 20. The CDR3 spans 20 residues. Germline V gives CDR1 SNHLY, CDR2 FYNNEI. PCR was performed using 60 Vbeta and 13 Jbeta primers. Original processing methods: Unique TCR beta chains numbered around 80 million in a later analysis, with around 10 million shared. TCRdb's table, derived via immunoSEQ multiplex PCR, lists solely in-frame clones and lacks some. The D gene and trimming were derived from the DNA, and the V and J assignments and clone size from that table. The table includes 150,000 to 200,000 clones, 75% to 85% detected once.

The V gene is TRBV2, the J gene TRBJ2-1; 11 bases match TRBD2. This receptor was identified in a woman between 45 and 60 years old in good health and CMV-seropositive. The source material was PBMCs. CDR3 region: CASMPLPGLAGGKDYNEQFF. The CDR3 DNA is TGTGCCAGCATGCCCCTCCCCGGGCTAGCGGGGGGTAAGGACTACAATGAGCAGTTCTTC.